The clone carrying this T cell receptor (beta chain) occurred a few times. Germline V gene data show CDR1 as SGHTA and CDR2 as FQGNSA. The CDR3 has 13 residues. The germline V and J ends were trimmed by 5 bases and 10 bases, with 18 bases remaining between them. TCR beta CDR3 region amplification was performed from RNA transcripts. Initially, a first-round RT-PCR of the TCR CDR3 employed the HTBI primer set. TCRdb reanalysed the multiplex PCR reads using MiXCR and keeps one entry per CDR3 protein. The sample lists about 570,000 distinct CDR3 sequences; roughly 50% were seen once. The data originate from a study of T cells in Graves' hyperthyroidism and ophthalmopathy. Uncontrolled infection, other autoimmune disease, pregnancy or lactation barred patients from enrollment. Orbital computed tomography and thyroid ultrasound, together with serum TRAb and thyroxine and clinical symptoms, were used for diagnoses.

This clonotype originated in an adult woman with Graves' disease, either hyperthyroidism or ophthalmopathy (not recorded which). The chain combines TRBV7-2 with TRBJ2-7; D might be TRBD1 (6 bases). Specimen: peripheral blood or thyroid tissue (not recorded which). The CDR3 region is CASSRQAGMDQYF. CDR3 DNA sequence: TGTGCCAGCAGCCGACAGGCAGGAATGGATCAGTACTTC.